This entry lists 18 T cell receptor beta chains sequenced from one sample in a study of beta chain features in type 1 diabetes. Since all of the isolated RNA was reverse transcribed, expressed TCRB transcripts were what got sequenced. Data came from immunoSEQ multiplex PCR; TCRdb stores just in-frame clones and leaves some out. The profile shows just over 600,000 clones, roughly 15% of them singletons. Sample: naive CD4+ T cells from blood. The receptors shown here come from a young man in good health.

The V and J genes are TRBV5-1 and TRBJ2-7, with D uncertain. The CDR3 covers 13 residues. Germline CDR1 and CDR2: SGHRS and YFSETQ. V was trimmed by 1 base and J by 3 bases, leaving 8 bases between them. Here the CDR3 reads CASSLSQDYEQYF. Written as DNA, the CDR3 is TGCGCCAGCAGCTTGTCTCAGGACTACGAGCAGTACTTC.

The chain recombines TRBV29-1 with TRBJ2-1; D is tentatively TRBD1 or TRBD2 (5 bases each). The CDR3 is 14 residues long. Trimming took 6 bases from V and 4 from J, leaving 16 bases between them. The germline V gene encodes CDR1 SQVTM and CDR2 ANQGSEA. The CDR3 nucleotides read TGCAGCGTACCCCGCTGGGACGGATACAATGAGCAGTTCTTC. Translating gives CSVPRWDGYNEQFF.

As for this clone: Other DNA sequences in this specimen translate into the identical CDR3. The J gene is TRBJ2-1, the V gene TRBV6-5; TRBD2 matches at 12 bases. Trimming cost V 0 bases and J 4 bases; bases outside gene matches: 1. The CDR3 runs 16 residues. Germline V gene sequence: CDR1 MNHEY, CDR2 SVGAGI. The CDR3 protein is CASSYSGLAGYNEQFF. The CDR3 region has the DNA TGTGCCAGCAGTTACTCCGGACTAGCGGGGTACAATGAGCAGTTCTTC.

The chain joins TRBV19 to TRBJ2-7; the D is unclear. The CDR3 extends over 11 amino acids. Germline CDR1 reads LNHDA; CDR2 reads SQIVND (reference sequence). Trimming shortened V by 8 bases and J by 2 bases, and 7 bases separated the two germline ends. CDR3 sequence: CASGSAYEQYF. The CDR3 DNA follows: TGTGCCAGTGGTTCAGCCTACGAGCAGTACTTC.

As regards this clone: Distinct nucleotide sequences in the sample also encode this CDR3. This chain joins TRBV7-9 and TRBJ1-1; 9 bases map to TRBD1. The trim removed 4 bases at V and 4 bases at J, leaving 4 bases unmatched. CDR3 length: 14 residues. Germline CDR1 is SEHNR and CDR2 is FQNEAQ (reference sequence). This CDR3 reads CASSSQGAGTEAFF. The CDR3 bases are TGTGCCAGCAGCTCACAGGGGGCTGGCACTGAAGCTTTCTTT.

V is TRBV4-2 and J is TRBJ1-1; D not resolved. V was shortened by 0 bases and J by 7 bases, with 12 bases between the two germline ends. This CDR3 is built from 14 residues. From germline, CDR1 is LGHNA and CDR2 YNFKEQ. The CDR3 region has the DNA TGTGCCAGCAGCCAAGATTGGGCGGCAGTTGAAGCTTTCTTT. This encodes CASSQDWAAVEAFF.

This clone was found a few times. The gene calls are TRBV5-1 and TRBJ2-7; D is perhaps TRBD2 (6 bases). The CDR3 extends over 14 amino acids. V gave up 0 bases and J gave up 2 bases, with 9 bases separating them. Germline-derived CDR1 and CDR2 are SGHRS and YFSETQ. This chain's CDR3 is CASSLDPGAYEQYF. CDR3 DNA sequence: TGCGCCAGCAGCTTGGACCCGGGGGCCTACGAGCAGTACTTC.

The chain combines TRBV4-1 with TRBJ1-2, with a tentative D call TRBD1 (6 bases). CDR1 is MGHRA and CDR2 is YSYEKL in the germline V gene. V lost 2 bases to trimming and J lost 4 bases, with 11 bases between them. The CDR3 runs to 14 residues. The DNA for the CDR3 is TGCGCCAGCAGCCAACCCGGACAGATCTATGGCTACACCTTC. Translated, it gives CASSQPGQIYGYTF.

The rearrangement joins TRBV11-2 to TRBJ1-6; possible D gene TRBD1, 6 bases. The V gene's germline CDR1 is SGHAT and CDR2 FQNNGV. Trimming removed 6 bases from V and 4 bases from J, with 10 bases in between. The CDR3 totals 14 residues. Here the CDR3 DNA reads TGTGCCAGCAGTACAGGGAAATATAATTCACCCCTCCACTTT. This gives the protein CASSTGKYNSPLHF.

This clone appeared a few times. The rearrangement links TRBV5-6 to TRBJ2-7, with unresolved D. Germline V gene sequence: CDR1 SGHDT, CDR2 YYEEEE. CDR3 length: 17 residues. Trimming cost V 0 bases and J 2 bases, with 18 bases left between them. As DNA, the CDR3 is TGTGCCAGCAGCTTGGCCTCGGGTCCGTACTCAACCTACGAGCAGTACTTC. Its translation is CASSLASGPYSTYEQYF.

CDR3 sequence: CASSQVRAPFPPYF. The CDR3 coding sequence is TGTGCCAGCAGCCAAGTCCGTGCCCCGTTTCCCCCGTACTTC. The chain joins TRBV14 to TRBJ2-5; D not resolved. With 1 base removed from V and 13 bases from J, the gap between germline ends came to 19 bases. The CDR3 sequence is 14 residues long. Germline V CDR1 and CDR2: SGHDN, FVKESK.

Here the CDR3 reads CASRGPPGLSDGYTF. CDR3 nucleotide sequence: TGTGCCAGCAGGGGGCCGCCGGGGCTAAGTGATGGCTACACCTTC. The chain is built from TRBV25-1 and TRBJ1-2; tentatively, D is TRBD1 (5 bases). CDR1 is MGHDK, CDR2 SYGVNS, per germline. V was trimmed by 6 bases and J by 6 bases, leaving 20 bases between them. CDR3 length: 15 residues.

V is TRBV6-5 and J is TRBJ1-1; 7 nucleotides line up with TRBD1. CDR3 size: 15 residues. The junction had 6 bases not matched to a gene; V was cut back by 0 bases and J by 5 bases. CDR1 and CDR2 from the germline V gene are MNHEY and SVGAGI. The DNA for the CDR3 is TGTGCCAGCAGTTACTCATACAGGGGCGAAACTGAAGCTTTCTTT. It specifies CASSYSYRGETEAFF.

This clone has more than one count but fewer than ten. The chain employs TRBV2 and TRBJ2-7; D possibly corresponds to TRBD1 (6 bases). The CDR3 contains 13 residues. Trimming pared 3 bases from V and 2 bases from J, leaving 8 bases between. Germline V gene sequence: CDR1 SNHLY, CDR2 FYNNEI. CDR3 in amino acids: CASSDRTAYEQYF. As DNA, the CDR3 is TGTGCCAGCAGTGATAGGACAGCCTACGAGCAGTACTTC. Full variable domain (rest looked up from reference TRBV2 and TRBJ2-7): EPEVTQTPSHQVTQMGQEVILRCVPISNHLYFYWYRQILGQKVEFLVSFYNNEISEKSEIFDDQFSVERPDGSNFTLKIRSTKLEDSAMYFCASSDRTAYEQYFGPGTRLTVT.

The chain recombines TRBV5-4 with TRBJ1-1; maybe TRBD1 (5 bases). V lost 4 bases and J 1 base, leaving 11 bases between the germline ends. This CDR3 has 14 amino acids. Germline lookup yields CDR1 SGHNT and CDR2 YYREEE (reference sequence). CDR3 sequence (DNA): TGTGCCAGCAGCGGCACAGGACCGAACACTGAAGCTTTCTTT. It translates to CASSGTGPNTEAFF.

This clone showed up just a few times. V gene TRBV5-1 combines with J gene TRBJ2-5; D is possibly TRBD1 (5 bases). CDR1 is SGHRS and CDR2 is YFSETQ in the germline V gene. The length of the CDR3 is 14 residues. Trimming took 0 bases from V and 4 from J, leaving 10 bases between them. The CDR3 coding sequence is TGCGCCAGCAGCTTGGTCTCCAGGGCAGAGACCCAGTACTTC. Translated, it gives CASSLVSRAETQYF.

CDR3 region: CAGRDRAYNEQFF. The CDR3 DNA reads as TGTGCCGGACGGGACAGAGCCTACAATGAGCAGTTCTTC. V and J are TRBV28 and TRBJ2-1; 7 bases line up with TRBD1. V lost 11 bases and J lost 2; bases outside the gene matches: 6. Germline CDR1 MDHEN, CDR2 SYDVKM. The CDR3 runs 13 residues.

The chain uses TRBV5-1 and TRBJ2-6, with a weak D call TRBD1 (5 bases). Germline assignment: CDR1 SGHRS and CDR2 YFSETQ. The CDR3 totals 16 residues. V was cut by 3 bases and J by 1 base, with 11 bases left in between. Here the CDR3 DNA reads TGCGCCAGCAGCTCAACCCCAGGGTCTGGGGCCAACGTCCTGACTTTC. It is translated as CASSSTPGSGANVLTF.